The clone carrying this T cell receptor (beta chain) came up a few times. Its cognate antigen is unknown. Germline V lookup: CDR1 SGHAT, CDR2 FQNNGV. CDR3 size: 15 residues. The trim removed 1 base at V and 5 bases at J, leaving 3 bases unmatched. This entry is derived from a study of T-cell reconstitution after alpha-beta-depleted transplantation in children. Unique molecular identifiers were used to barcode this TCRbeta library. TCRdb recomputed calls from the PCR reads with MiXCR, one row per CDR3 protein. The sample shows roughly 420,000 distinct CDR3 sequences, about 17% of them seen only once. General study findings and limits: It was newly produced T cells that mostly accounted for T-cell counts and diversity one year after transplant. Surviving thymic progenitors and recipient T cells were the source of high TCRbeta diversity at day 60 in some patients. Alpha-beta T cells present about two months after transplant were reported to originate from several hundred expanded graft clones.

The sequencing here drew on PBMCs, mostly from graft donor cells, taken 360 days after TCRalphabeta/CD19-depleted stem cell transplant. This chain connects TRBV11-2 to TRBJ2-1; 9 bases map to TRBD2. The receptor's source is a boy under two years old who had a stem cell transplant for Wiskott-Aldrich syndrome, so the T cells may come from the graft donor. CDR3 DNA: TGTGCCAGCAGCTTAGGGGGCGGGGGGGACAATGAGCAGTTCTTC. This gives the protein CASSLGGGGDNEQFF.